The present TCR beta chain was sequenced within a study of blood T cell repertoires in COVID-19. In the study overall: Whether acute or convalescent, the COVID-19 samples came from the United States, Italy and Spain. Sources were T cells, B-cell-depleted T cells, or PBMCs; the material itself was cDNA or gDNA.

Study processing details: How many nucleated cells were present was estimated from reference gene primer amplification. Assay used: immunoSEQ multiplex PCR; TCRdb lists only in-frame clones, some missing. Clonal size and the V and J genes are those of that table, whereas D and trimming came from the DNA. The sample carries roughly 65,000 clones, about 89% recorded once. Germline V gene sequence: CDR1 LGHDT, CDR2 YNNKEL (reference sequence). This CDR3 is 14 amino acids long. The trim removed 3 bases at V and 8 bases at J, leaving 8 bases unmatched. This clonotype was obtained from a woman between 55 and 75 years old with acute or convalescent COVID-19. The specimen sequenced was peripheral blood. V usage is TRBV3-1 (or the pseudogene TRBV3-2) and J usage is TRBJ1-2, with 8 bases aligning to TRBD1. The CDR3 loop is CASSHTDRAGGYTF. The CDR3 region has the DNA TGTGCCAGCAGCCACACGGACAGGGCAGGAGGCTACACCTTC.